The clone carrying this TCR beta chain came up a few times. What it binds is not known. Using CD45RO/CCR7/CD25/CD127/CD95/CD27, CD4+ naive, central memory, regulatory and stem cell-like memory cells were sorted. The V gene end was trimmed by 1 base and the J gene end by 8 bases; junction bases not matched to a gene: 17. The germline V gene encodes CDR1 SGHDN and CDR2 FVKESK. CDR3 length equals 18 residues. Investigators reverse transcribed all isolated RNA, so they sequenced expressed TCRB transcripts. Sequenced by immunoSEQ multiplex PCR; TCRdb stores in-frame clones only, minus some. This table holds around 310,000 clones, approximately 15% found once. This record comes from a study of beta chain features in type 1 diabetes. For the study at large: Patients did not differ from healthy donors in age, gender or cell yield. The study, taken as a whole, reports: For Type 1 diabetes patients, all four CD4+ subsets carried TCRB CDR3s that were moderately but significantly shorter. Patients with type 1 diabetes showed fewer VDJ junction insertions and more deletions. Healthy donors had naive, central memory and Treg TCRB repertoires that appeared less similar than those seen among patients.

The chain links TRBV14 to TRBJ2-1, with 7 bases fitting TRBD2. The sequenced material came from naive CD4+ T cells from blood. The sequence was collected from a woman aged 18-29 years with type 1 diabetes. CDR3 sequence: CASSQVPIGAGDGDEQFF. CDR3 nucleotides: TGTGCCAGCAGCCAAGTGCCGATTGGGGCGGGAGATGGGGATGAGCAGTTCTTC.